What follows are 5 T cell receptor beta chains derived from one specimen sequenced in a study of CD8 T cells in Susac syndrome. Random hexamers were used to reverse transcribe about 0.5 to 1 ug of RNA. TCRdb called the immunoSEQ multiplex PCR reads again in MiXCR, with one record for every CDR3 protein. The sample holds roughly 130,000 distinct CDR3 sequences; roughly 96% are singletons and the top ten take 0.12%. Sequencing was performed on CD4+ T cells from PBMCs. The receptors shown here come from a human donor in good health.

The chain recombines TRBV12-3 or TRBV12-4 with TRBJ2-5; 16 nucleotides agree with TRBD2. V lost 7 bases and J lost 5; bases outside the gene matches: 10. This CDR3 has 17 residues. DNA of the CDR3: TGTGCCAGCACCTTGGGACTAGCGGGAGGGATTTGGGAGACCCAGTACTTC. This sequence encodes CASTLGLAGGIWETQYF.

The V gene is TRBV29-1, the J gene TRBJ1-1; no firm D call. The germline V gene encodes CDR1 SQVTM and CDR2 ANQGSEA. The length of the CDR3 is 13 residues. V dropped 4 bases and J dropped 1 base, with 10 bases sitting between them. DNA of the CDR3: TGCAGCGTTGTCGGGTTGGGGAACACTGAAGCTTTCTTT. This encodes CSVVGLGNTEAFF.

In this sample, this clonotype turned up a few times. The CDR3 reads CASSLSLRTGPTGELFF. The CDR3 nucleotides read TGCGCCAGCAGCTTGTCCCTACGGACAGGCCCCACCGGGGAGCTGTTTTTT. The chain employs TRBV5-1 and TRBJ2-2; 7 bases align to TRBD1. The CDR3 is 17 residues long. With V trimmed by 1 base and J by 4 bases, 10 bases remained unmatched. Germline V gives CDR1 SGHRS, CDR2 YFSETQ.

This rearrangement joins TRBV4-2 to TRBJ2-1, with D possibly being TRBD1 (6 bases). The V end was cut by 0 bases, the J end by 11 bases, with 11 bases between. CDR3 length: 13 residues. The germline V gene has CDR1 LGHNA and CDR2 YNFKEQ. CDR3 in amino acids: CASSQDGGTQQFF. The DNA of the CDR3 is TGTGCCAGCAGCCAAGATGGTGGGACACAGCAGTTCTTC.

The chain joins TRBV27 to TRBJ1-1, with unresolved D. V was shortened by 3 bases and J by 0 bases, with 8 bases between the two germline ends. This CDR3 region has 14 residues. Germline CDR1 MNHEY, CDR2 SMNVEV (reference sequence). CDR3 DNA: TGTGCCAGCAGTTTCAGCATCATGAACACTGAAGCTTTCTTT. Its translation is CASSFSIMNTEAFF.